These 29 T cell receptor beta chains were sequenced from one sample in a study of CD8 T cells in ankylosing spondylitis. A single record per CDR3 protein comes from TCRdb applying MiXCR to the 5' RACE reads. The sample includes approximately 100,000 distinct CDR3 sequences, about 8.3% of them seen just once. The sample taken for sequencing was blood, either unsorted or a sorted T cell fraction (not recorded which). These TCRs come from a male donor with ankylosing spondylitis or in good health (not recorded which).

In its sample, this clonotype was seen many times. The gene calls are TRBV20-1 and TRBJ2-1; possibly TRBD2 for D (5 bases). Trimming stripped 3 bases from V and 0 bases from J, with 15 bases between. In germline, CDR1 is DFQATT, CDR2 SNEGSKA (reference sequence). This CDR3 contains 16 residues. CDR3 in DNA: TGCAGTGCTAGGGGGAAGCGGTTCAGCTCCTACAATGAGCAGTTCTTC. It codes for CSARGKRFSSYNEQFF.

This clonotype occurred many times. The rearrangement joins TRBV19 to TRBJ2-3; no clear D gene. V lost 1 base and J 6 bases, leaving 8 bases between the germline ends. Germline values: CDR1 LNHDA, CDR2 SQIVND (reference sequence). The CDR3 contains 13 residues. In DNA, the CDR3 is TGTGCCAGTAGTATAGGGGATAGTGATACGCAGTATTTT. It codes for CASSIGDSDTQYF.

This clonotype has a count of ten or more. V gene TRBV7-2 combines with J gene TRBJ2-1; no clear D gene. The CDR3 has 15 amino acids. V was cut by 0 bases and J by 0 bases, with 6 bases left in between. CDR1 is SGHTA and CDR2 is FQGNSA in the germline V gene. The CDR3 DNA reads TGTGCCAGCAGCTTAGCGTCTAGCTCCTACAATGAGCAGTTCTTC. Protein product: CASSLASSSYNEQFF. Based on the CDR3 plus reference TRBV7-2 and TRBJ2-1, the full variable domain is GAGVSQSPSNKVTEKGKDVELRCDPISGHTALYWYRQSLGQGLEFLIYFQGNSAPDKSGLPSDRFSAERTGGSVSTLTIQRTQQEDSAVYLCASSLASSSYNEQFFGPGTRLTVL.

There are many counts of this clonotype. The CDR3 nucleotides are TGTGCCAGCAGCCCAGACAGGGGGCGCGACCCCCAAGAGACCCAGTACTTC. Encoded protein: CASSPDRGRDPQETQYF. This chain connects TRBV7-8 to TRBJ2-5, with TRBD1 identical over 10 bases. CDR3 size: 17 residues. The junction had 10 bases not matched to a gene; V was cut back by 5 bases and J by 1 base. Germline V gives CDR1 SGHVS, CDR2 FQNEAQ. Supplemented by reference TRBV7-8 and TRBJ2-5, the full variable domain reads GAGVSQSPRYKVAKRGQDVALRCDPISGHVSLFWYQQALGQGPEFLTYFQNEAQLDKSGLPSDRFFAERPEGSVSTLKIQRTQQEDSAVYLCASSPDRGRDPQETQYFGPGTRLLVL.

In its sample, this clonotype was seen many times. The rearrangement joins TRBV27 to TRBJ2-1, with D perhaps TRBD1 (6 bases). This CDR3 comprises 14 residues. V was cut by 3 bases and J by 5 bases, with 11 bases left in between. CDR1 and CDR2 (germline): MNHEY, SMNVEV (reference sequence). CDR3 nucleotide sequence: TGTGCCAGCAGTTTTGGACAGCCTCACAATGAGCAGTTCTTC. Residues: CASSFGQPHNEQFF.

This clonotype was counted at least ten times. The chain carries TRBV7-9 and TRBJ2-2; D not certain. There are 11 residues in the CDR3. CDR1 and CDR2 (germline): SEHNR, FQNEAQ (reference sequence). Trimming took 4 bases from V and 7 from J, leaving 4 bases between them. CDR3 nucleotides: TGTGCCAGCAGCTATATCGGGGAGCTGTTTTTT. Its translation: CASSYIGELFF.

This clonotype occurred many times. The chain joins TRBV5-4 to TRBJ2-2; 8 bases match TRBD2. The CDR3 covers 15 residues. From germline, CDR1 is SGHNT and CDR2 YYREEE (reference sequence). With V trimmed by 4 bases and J by 2 bases, 4 bases remained unmatched. The CDR3 is CASSPGRGNTGELFF. CDR3 nucleotides: TGTGCCAGCAGCCCCGGGAGGGGAAACACCGGGGAGCTGTTTTTT.

The chain carries TRBV10-2 and TRBJ2-5, with a tentative D call TRBD1 (5 bases). V was trimmed by 0 bases and J by 12 bases, leaving 11 bases between them. The CDR3 runs to 12 residues. CDR1 is WSHSY and CDR2 is SAAADI in the germline V gene. DNA of the CDR3: TGCGCCAGCAGTGAGTCTTGGGCAGGGAAGTACTTC. This gives the protein CASSESWAGKYF.

This clonotype was seen at least ten times. The rearrangement links TRBV5-5 to TRBJ2-7; the D is unclear. V was pared by 4 bases and J by 2 bases, with 10 bases between. The CDR3 contains 13 residues. CDR1 SGHKS and CDR2 YYEKEE come from the germline V gene (reference sequence). CDR3 residues: CASSTDGAYEQYF. The CDR3 DNA reads as TGTGCCAGCAGCACGGACGGAGCCTACGAGCAGTACTTC.

This clonotype showed up many times. J is TRBJ2-6 and V is TRBV25-1; D call uncertain. Trimming stripped 3 bases from V and 4 bases from J, with 4 bases between. CDR1 and CDR2 from the germline V gene are MGHDK and SYGVNS. The CDR3 runs 13 residues. Here the CDR3 reads CASSDPGANVLTF. The CDR3 DNA follows: TGTGCCAGCAGTGATCCCGGGGCCAACGTCCTGACTTTC.

There are many counts of this clonotype. The V gene is TRBV18, the J gene TRBJ2-4; tentatively, D is TRBD2 (5 bases). CDR3 length equals 15 residues. CDR1 and CDR2 (germline): KGHSH, LQKENI. V was cut by 3 bases and J by 8 bases, with 17 bases left in between. The CDR3 region is CASSPRGAGVDIQYF. The DNA for the CDR3 is TGTGCCAGCTCACCTCGGGGAGCCGGGGTCGACATTCAGTACTTC.

This clonotype came up many times. This sequence joins TRBV20-1 and TRBJ1-1; tentative D call: TRBD1 (6 bases). The V end lost 4 bases, the J end lost 3 bases, and 18 bases lay between the germline ends. The CDR3 extends over 15 amino acids. Germline CDR1 reads DFQATT; CDR2 reads SNEGSKA (reference sequence). CDR3 protein: CSAKRAGTYYTEAFF. CDR3 coding DNA: TGCAGTGCTAAGAGGGCCGGGACATACTACACTGAAGCTTTCTTT.

This clonotype was counted at least ten times. The chain employs TRBV29-1 and TRBJ1-2; D is perhaps TRBD1 (6 bases). Trimming took 6 bases from V and 4 from J, leaving 24 bases between them. Germline V gene sequence: CDR1 SQVTM, CDR2 ANQGSEA. CDR3 length: 16 residues. The CDR3 nucleotides read TGCAGCGTCCTCGCGGGGGGACCGGGACACATCTATGGCTACACCTTC. Translating gives CSVLAGGPGHIYGYTF.

This clonotype was counted a few times. The chain carries TRBV7-2 and TRBJ2-4; weak D call: TRBD2 (5 bases). The CDR3 contains 12 residues. Germline V lookup: CDR1 SGHTA, CDR2 FQGNSA. Between the trimmed V and J ends, which lost 5 bases and 9 bases, there was a span of 11 bases. CDR3 bases: TGTGCCAGCAGCCACCTAGGGAGCATTCAGTACTTC. This translates into CASSHLGSIQYF.

This clonotype was detected many times. The chain recombines TRBV29-1 with TRBJ1-2; TRBD1 matches at 12 bases. The germline V gene encodes CDR1 SQVTM and CDR2 ANQGSEA. Trimming took 6 bases from V and 7 from J; bases not matched to a gene: 6. CDR3 length equals 13 residues. CDR3 loop: CSVRDRGRLGYTF. The DNA of the CDR3 is TGCAGCGTAAGGGACAGGGGGCGGCTTGGCTACACCTTC. The complete variable domain, with remaining parts taken from reference TRBV29-1 and TRBJ1-2, reads SAVISQKPSRDICQRGTSLTIQCQVDSQVTMMFWYRQQPGQSLTLIATANQGSEATYESGFVIDKFPISRPNLTFSTLTVSNMSPEDSSIYLCSVRDRGRLGYTFGSGTRLTVV.

This clonotype was recorded many times. The J gene is TRBJ1-4, the V gene TRBV2; TRBD1 might be the D (5 bases). The CDR3 spans 14 residues. Germline values: CDR1 SNHLY, CDR2 FYNNEI. Trimming shortened V by 3 bases and J by 6 bases, and 11 bases separated the two germline ends. The chain's CDR3 is CASSDDRQYEKLFF. In DNA form, the CDR3 reads TGTGCCAGCAGTGACGACCGACAGTATGAAAAACTGTTTTTT.

The table lists this clonotype with many counts. The rearrangement joins TRBV27 to TRBJ1-6; D is undetermined. This CDR3 has 15 residues. Germline V gene data show CDR1 as MNHEY and CDR2 as SMNVEV (reference sequence). With 8 bases removed from V and 4 bases from J, the gap between germline ends came to 15 bases. The chain's CDR3 is CASGKRAPYNSPLHF. For the CDR3, the DNA is TGTGCCAGCGGGAAGCGGGCCCCTTATAATTCACCCCTCCACTTT.

This clonotype came up a few times. J is TRBJ2-7 and V is TRBV7-2; D unclear. This CDR3 comprises 13 residues. Germline values: CDR1 SGHTA, CDR2 FQGNSA. V was shortened by 0 bases and J by 0 bases, with 3 bases between the two germline ends. The CDR3 sequence is CASSLAVSYEQYF. The DNA for the CDR3 is TGTGCCAGCAGCTTAGCGGTCTCCTACGAGCAGTACTTC.

This chain links TRBV29-1 with TRBJ1-1, with 7 bases matching TRBD1. The CDR3 totals 12 residues. From germline, CDR1 is SQVTM and CDR2 ANQGSEA. The V gene end was trimmed by 7 bases and the J gene end by 4 bases; junction bases not matched to a gene: 6. Here the CDR3 reads CSGGGGGTEAFF. CDR3 in DNA: TGCAGCGGCGGAGGGGGCGGCACTGAAGCTTTCTTT.

This clonotype was seen many times. The chain uses TRBV5-6 and TRBJ1-2; 9 bases align to TRBD1. The CDR3 totals 14 residues. Germline V gene lookup returns CDR1 SGHDT and CDR2 YYEEEE. With 4 bases clipped from V and 2 bases from J, the junction kept 3 bases outside the gene matches. The chain's CDR3 is CASSLGTGNYGYTF. CDR3 DNA sequence: TGTGCCAGCAGCCTTGGGACAGGGAACTATGGCTACACCTTC.

In its sample, this clonotype was seen many times. The DNA of the CDR3 is TGTGCCATCAGTGGGGGGGGTTCTGGGGCCAACGTCCTGACTTTC. As protein: CAISGGGSGANVLTF. The chain combines TRBV10-3 with TRBJ2-6; 7 bases are shared with TRBD2. This CDR3 is 15 amino acids long. Per the germline V gene, CDR1 is ENHRY and CDR2 is SYGVKD. The V gene end was trimmed by 4 bases and the J gene end by 1 base; junction bases not matched to a gene: 1.

At least ten counts were recorded for this clonotype. This chain joins TRBV12-3 or TRBV12-4 and TRBJ2-5; possible D gene TRBD1, 5 bases. Trimming took 0 bases from V and 5 from J, leaving 10 bases between them. CDR3 length: 14 residues. CDR3 in DNA: TGTGCCAGCAGTTTAGCCAGGGCTATGGAGACCCAGTACTTC. It encodes CASSLARAMETQYF.

This clonotype was seen at least ten times. The chain has TRBV5-1 and TRBJ2-5; 9 bases are shared with TRBD2. The germline gives CDR1 SGHRS, CDR2 YFSETQ. Germline trimming cut 10 bases from V and 4 bases from J; bases unmatched to any gene: 11. The CDR3 is 14 amino acids. This CDR3 reads CASSQREERETQYF. The CDR3 DNA follows: TGCGCCTCGAGCCAGCGGGAGGAAAGAGAGACCCAGTACTTC. Full variable domain (rest looked up from reference TRBV5-1 and TRBJ2-5): KAGVTQTPRYLIKTRGQQVTLSCSPISGHRSVSWYQQTPGQGLQFLFEYFSETQRNKGNFPGRFSGRQFSNSRSEMNVSTLELGDSALYLCASSQREERETQYFGPGTRLLVL.

This clonotype showed up just a few times. The rearrangement uses TRBV2 and TRBJ1-1; TRBD1 might be the D (5 bases). The V gene lost 8 bases and the J gene lost 5 bases, with 18 bases spanning the gap. This CDR3 is built from 14 residues. Germline lookup yields CDR1 SNHLY and CDR2 FYNNEI. The CDR3 DNA is TGTGCCAGCGGAGGGGAGGTCCTCGGGACTGAAGCTTTCTTT. Translated: CASGGEVLGTEAFF.

This clonotype was seen at least ten times. J is TRBJ1-5 and V is TRBV4-3, with 7 nucleotides matching TRBD1. Germline trimming cut 0 bases from V and 3 bases from J; bases unmatched to any gene: 5. The germline CDR1 and CDR2 sequences are LGHNA and YSLEER. The CDR3 has 16 residues. The CDR3 sequence: CASSQDQGTDNQPQHF. The CDR3 nucleotides read TGCGCCAGCAGCCAAGATCAGGGGACAGACAATCAGCCCCAGCATTTT.

The chain has TRBV9 and TRBJ2-1; TRBD2 matches 10 bases. Germline V gene lookup returns CDR1 SGDLS and CDR2 YYNGEE. The trim removed 3 bases at V and 6 bases at J, leaving 3 bases unmatched. There are 14 residues in the CDR3. CDR3: CASSARLAGNEQFF. For the CDR3, the DNA is TGTGCCAGCAGCGCCCGACTAGCGGGCAATGAGCAGTTCTTC.

This clonotype was counted many times. The rearrangement uses TRBV20-1 and TRBJ2-2; TRBD1 aligns across 9 bases. J lost 0 bases, V lost 3 bases, and 14 bases had no gene match. From germline, CDR1 is DFQATT and CDR2 SNEGSKA (reference sequence). There are 19 residues in the CDR3. For the CDR3, the DNA is TGCAGTGCTAGCCAACTCCCGGGACAGGGACTCGCGAACACCGGGGAGCTGTTTTTT. It specifies CSASQLPGQGLANTGELFF.

This clonotype was detected ten times or more. The chain recombines TRBV10-3 with TRBJ1-2; no definite D call. Trimming removed 7 bases from V and 8 bases from J, with 11 bases in between. This CDR3 contains 11 residues. Germline V CDR1 and CDR2: ENHRY, SYGVKD. CDR3 coding DNA: TGTGCCATCAACGAGGGCACGGGCTACACCTTC. Encoded protein: CAINEGTGYTF.

This clonotype was seen repeatedly, ten times or more. The rearrangement uses TRBV19 and TRBJ2-3; tentatively, D is TRBD1 (5 bases). Germline V gene sequence: CDR1 LNHDA, CDR2 SQIVND (reference sequence). The CDR3 loop spans 14 amino acids. The germline V and J ends were trimmed by 3 bases and 0 bases, with 7 bases remaining between them. As DNA, the CDR3 is TGTGCCAGTAGTATGACAGATAGCACAGATACGCAGTATTTT. As protein: CASSMTDSTDTQYF.